A selection of T cell receptor beta chains follows, all from one sample in a study of identical twins. One entry per CDR3 protein results from TCRdb running MiXCR on the 5' RACE reads. Of about 530,000 distinct CDR3 sequences in the sample, roughly 15% were seen once. This sample was shared with a second study, whose subject was yellow fever vaccine responses in identical twins.

The sequencing input was CD4+ T cells sorted from blood. The receptor set was obtained from a woman under 30 in good health. The CDR3 runs from the conserved cysteine through the conserved F or W. Each record gives: D gene, V gene, clone size, J gene, CDR3 DNA, CDR3 protein. A D gene is named only where the DNA matches it firmly. Only some rows state a clone size, as once, few, many or a class for expanded clones.

D gene: TRBD1
V gene: TRBV29-1
clone size: few
J gene: TRBJ1-1
CDR3 DNA: TGCAGCGTTGTTAAGACGGCTGGACCCGGGACAGGGAATCAGAACACTGAAGCTTTCTTT
CDR3 protein: CSVVKTAGPGTGNQNTEAFF

D gene: TRBD2
V gene: TRBV5-1
clone size: .
J gene: TRBJ2-1
CDR3 DNA: TGCGCCAGCAGCTTGGCCGGGACTAGTCAAAGCAATGAGCAGTTCTTC
CDR3 protein: CASSLAGTSQSNEQFF

D gene: TRBD1
V gene: TRBV27
clone size: .
J gene: TRBJ2-7
CDR3 DNA: TGTGCCAGCTCTGCTGCGCAGGGGGTATACGAGCAGTACTTC
CDR3 protein: CASSAAQGVYEQYF

D gene: TRBD2
V gene: TRBV5-1
clone size: many
J gene: TRBJ2-1
CDR3 DNA: TGCGCCAGCAGCTTGTGGACTAGCGGGGGGCCGGTCTACAATGAGCAGTTCTTC
CDR3 protein: CASSLWTSGGPVYNEQFF

D gene: TRBD1
V gene: TRBV28
clone size: .
J gene: TRBJ2-1
CDR3 DNA: TGTGCCAGCAGTCCTCCGGGGACAGGAAAGAAGAATGAGCAGTTCTTC
CDR3 protein: CASSPPGTGKKNEQFF

D gene: .
V gene: TRBV29-1
clone size: .
J gene: TRBJ1-3
CDR3 DNA: TGCAGCGTTGAATTAAGGGGGGCTGGAAACACCATATATTTT
CDR3 protein: CSVELRGAGNTIYF

D gene: .
V gene: TRBV3-1
clone size: .
J gene: TRBJ1-5
CDR3 DNA: TGTGCCAGCAGCCAATTTACCCAAGATCAGCCCCAGCATTTT
CDR3 protein: CASSQFTQDQPQHF

D gene: .
V gene: TRBV10-3
clone size: .
J gene: TRBJ2-2
CDR3 DNA: TGTGCCACGTCGTCGACAGACTTCTACACCGGGGAGCTGTTTTTT
CDR3 protein: CATSSTDFYTGELFF

D gene: .
V gene: TRBV2
clone size: few
J gene: TRBJ2-3
CDR3 DNA: TGTGCCAGCCGGGGATCACTCACAGATACGCAGTATTTT
CDR3 protein: CASRGSLTDTQYF

D gene: TRBD2
V gene: TRBV27
clone size: few
J gene: TRBJ2-1
CDR3 DNA: TGTGCCAGCAATTTCCAGCGGGGGTCGTATGAGCAGTTCTTC
CDR3 protein: CASNFQRGSYEQFF

D gene: .
V gene: TRBV11-1
clone size: few
J gene: TRBJ2-1
CDR3 DNA: TGTGCCAGCAGCTTAGCTTCGGGGCTGTTGAACAATGAGCAGTTCTTC
CDR3 protein: CASSLASGLLNNEQFF

D gene: .
V gene: TRBV4-2
clone size: few
J gene: TRBJ2-7
CDR3 DNA: TGTGCCAGCAGCCAAGAGGACAGCCCCTACGAGCAGTACTTC
CDR3 protein: CASSQEDSPYEQYF

D gene: .
V gene: TRBV11-2
clone size: few
J gene: TRBJ1-1
CDR3 DNA: TGTGCCAGCAACCCCTTCCCCGGGGGAGGCACTGAAGCTTTCTTT
CDR3 protein: CASNPFPGGGTEAFF

D gene: .
V gene: TRBV3-1
clone size: few
J gene: TRBJ1-1
CDR3 DNA: TGTGCCAGCAGCCAAGACCCGACCGTTCGGGCTGAAGCTTTCTTT
CDR3 protein: CASSQDPTVRAEAFF

D gene: .
V gene: TRBV29-1
clone size: .
J gene: TRBJ2-1
CDR3 DNA: TGCAGCGGACCCCGTGGCGGGCCCAACAATGAGCAGTTCTTC
CDR3 protein: CSGPRGGPNNEQFF

D gene: TRBD2
V gene: TRBV11-2
clone size: .
J gene: TRBJ2-3
CDR3 DNA: TGTGCCAGCAGCTTGAAACTAGCGGGGAGCACAGATACGCAGTATTTT
CDR3 protein: CASSLKLAGSTDTQYF

D gene: .
V gene: TRBV6-5
clone size: few
J gene: TRBJ1-4
CDR3 DNA: TGTGCCAGCAGTTCCACATTGGGGGCCGGGGAAAAACTGTTTTTT
CDR3 protein: CASSSTLGAGEKLFF

D gene: .
V gene: TRBV29-1
clone size: many
J gene: TRBJ1-2
CDR3 DNA: TGCAGCGTGAGCGAGTACCGCTATGGCTACACCTTC
CDR3 protein: CSVSEYRYGYTF

D gene: TRBD2
V gene: TRBV5-1
clone size: few
J gene: TRBJ2-1
CDR3 DNA: TGCGCCAGCAGACCGGGACTAGAACACAATGAGCAGTTCTTC
CDR3 protein: CASRPGLEHNEQFF

D gene: .
V gene: TRBV2
clone size: .
J gene: TRBJ2-1
CDR3 DNA: TGTGCCAGCAGTGATAGCTTCCAGAGGGAGCAGTTCTTC
CDR3 protein: CASSDSFQREQFF

D gene: .
V gene: TRBV2
clone size: many
J gene: TRBJ1-1
CDR3 DNA: TGTGCCAGCATGGTGGAAGAGAACACTGAAGCTTTCTTT
CDR3 protein: CASMVEENTEAFF

D gene: .
V gene: TRBV5-5
clone size: .
J gene: TRBJ1-1
CDR3 DNA: TGTGCCAGCAGCTTGCAGAGAATGAACACTGAAGCTTTCTTT
CDR3 protein: CASSLQRMNTEAFF

D gene: .
V gene: TRBV28
clone size: few
J gene: TRBJ2-4
CDR3 DNA: TGTGCCAGCAGTTTGGGTCAGTCAGGGGCGTACTTC
CDR3 protein: CASSLGQSGAYF

D gene: .
V gene: TRBV20-1
clone size: .
J gene: TRBJ2-1
CDR3 DNA: TGCAGTGCTAGAGATACCGGGACTCCTAACAATGAGCAGTTCTTC
CDR3 protein: CSARDTGTPNNEQFF

D gene: .
V gene: TRBV6-1
clone size: .
J gene: TRBJ2-2
CDR3 DNA: TGTGCCAGCAAGGGCTCGAACACCGGGGAGCTGTTTTTT
CDR3 protein: CASKGSNTGELFF

D gene: TRBD2
V gene: TRBV7-9
clone size: few
J gene: TRBJ2-7
CDR3 DNA: TGTGCCAGCAGCGATAGCGGGAGATCCGAGCAGTACTTC
CDR3 protein: CASSDSGRSEQYF

D gene: .
V gene: TRBV29-1
clone size: many
J gene: TRBJ1-1
CDR3 DNA: TGCAGCGTTGGTCAGAACACTGAAGCTTTCTTT
CDR3 protein: CSVGQNTEAFF

D gene: .
V gene: TRBV20-1
clone size: .
J gene: TRBJ2-5
CDR3 DNA: TGCAGTGCTCCGGGACCTTCGTACCAAGAGACCCAGTACTTC
CDR3 protein: CSAPGPSYQETQYF

D gene: .
V gene: TRBV20-1
clone size: few
J gene: TRBJ1-5
CDR3 DNA: TGCAGTGCTAGTGTACAGGGAGGTCGCAATCAGCCCCAGCATTTT
CDR3 protein: CSASVQGGRNQPQHF

D gene: .
V gene: TRBV6-1
clone size: few
J gene: TRBJ2-3
CDR3 DNA: TGTGCCACACGGCGGAGTTCCACAGATACGCAGTATTTT
CDR3 protein: CATRRSSTDTQYF